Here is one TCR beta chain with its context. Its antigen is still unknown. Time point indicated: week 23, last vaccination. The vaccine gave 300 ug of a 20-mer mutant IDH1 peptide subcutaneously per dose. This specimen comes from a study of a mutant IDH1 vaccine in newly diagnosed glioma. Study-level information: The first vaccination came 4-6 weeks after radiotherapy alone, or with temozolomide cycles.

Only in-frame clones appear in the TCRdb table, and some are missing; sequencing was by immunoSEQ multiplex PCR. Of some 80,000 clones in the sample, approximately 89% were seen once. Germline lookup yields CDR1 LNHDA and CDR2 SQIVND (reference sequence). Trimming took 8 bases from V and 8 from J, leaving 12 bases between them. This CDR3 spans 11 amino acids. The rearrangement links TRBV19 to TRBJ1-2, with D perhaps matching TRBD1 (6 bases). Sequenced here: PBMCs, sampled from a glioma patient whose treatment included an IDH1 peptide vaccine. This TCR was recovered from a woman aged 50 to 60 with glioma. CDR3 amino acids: CASGQGQGYTF. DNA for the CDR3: TGTGCCAGTGGGCAGGGGCAAGGCTACACCTTC. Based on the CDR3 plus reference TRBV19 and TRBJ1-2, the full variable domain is DGGITQSPKYLFRKEGQNVTLSCEQNLNHDAMYWYRQDPGQGLRLIYYSQIVNDFQKGDIAEGYSVSREKKESFPLTVTSAQKNPTAFYLCASGQGQGYTFGSGTRLTVV.